Following are 21 T cell receptor beta chains from one sample sequenced in a study of shared clonotypes between healthy human individuals. This table comes from immunoSEQ multiplex PCR, and its TCRdb copy is limited to in-frame clones, with some not included. The table records approximately 2.3 million clones, about 92% of them present only once. The sequencing sample was made of naive CD4+ T cells from PBMCs. Subset indicated: CD45RA+ positively selected. The receptors shown here come from a man aged 18 to 30 in good health. Some clones in this sample may be carry-over from other donors' samples.

V is TRBV7-2 and J is TRBJ2-7; tentatively, D is TRBD2 (5 bases). V was pared by 1 base and J by 7 bases, with 11 bases between. This CDR3 region has 13 residues. Germline CDR1 is SGHTA and CDR2 is FQGNSA. Written as DNA, the CDR3 is TGTGCCAGCAGCTTAGTTGGGCAGCGGGAGCAGTACTTC. This translates into CASSLVGQREQYF.

The chain employs TRBV6-5 and TRBJ1-2, with 8 bases fitting TRBD1. This CDR3 is built from 14 residues. Germline V CDR1 and CDR2: MNHEY, SVGAGI. Unmatched junction bases numbered 6, after V lost 4 bases and J lost 5 bases. CDR3 coding DNA: TGTGCCAGCAGTTCACGGACAGGGAGGTATGGCTACACCTTC. Protein: CASSSRTGRYGYTF.

V gene TRBV7-3 combines with J gene TRBJ2-1; no clear D gene. The CDR3 spans 14 residues. V was pared by 2 bases and J by 9 bases, with 14 bases between. Per the germline V gene, CDR1 is SGHTA and CDR2 is FQGTGA. The CDR3 nucleotides read TGTGCCAGCAGCTTAGAGCCCCGCGCCCCTGAGCAGTTCTTC. Translation: CASSLEPRAPEQFF.

Comment on this clone: This may stem from a read error, because a much larger clone lies one nucleotide away. V gene TRBV5-4 combines with J gene TRBJ2-5, with D uncertain. With 3 bases removed from V and 4 bases from J, the gap between germline ends came to 4 bases. Germline values: CDR1 SGHNT, CDR2 YYREEE (reference sequence). The CDR3 runs to 11 residues. CDR3 protein: CASSSPETQYF. The CDR3 bases are TGTGCCAGCAGCTCCCCAGAGACCCAGTACTTC.

The chain uses TRBV27 and TRBJ2-2; maybe TRBD2 (6 bases). The length of the CDR3 is 13 residues. Germline loops: CDR1 MNHEY, CDR2 SMNVEV (reference sequence). Trimming pared 3 bases from V and 4 bases from J, leaving 6 bases between. The CDR3 here is CASSFGGTGELFF. The CDR3 DNA is TGTGCCAGCAGTTTCGGGGGCACCGGGGAGCTGTTTTTT.

The gene calls are TRBV18 and TRBJ2-1; D may be TRBD1 (6 bases). The germline V and J ends were trimmed by 3 bases and 7 bases, with 16 bases remaining between them. Germline CDR1 is KGHSH and CDR2 is LQKENI. The CDR3 runs 15 residues. DNA of the CDR3: TGTGCCAGCTCACCTGACAGGCTGAGACAGAATGAGCAGTTCTTC. Residues: CASSPDRLRQNEQFF.

The chain recombines TRBV27 with TRBJ2-1, with 7 nucleotides matching TRBD1. Germline V gene sequence: CDR1 MNHEY, CDR2 SMNVEV (reference sequence). After removal of 4 bases from V and 9 bases from J, the junction contained 15 bases not matched to a gene. This CDR3 is built from 16 residues. The CDR3 region is CASSSSGQKPGTEQFF. In DNA, the CDR3 is TGTGCCAGCAGTTCGTCGGGACAGAAACCGGGGACTGAGCAGTTCTTC.

The CDR3 reads CASSLGGATRYEAFF. The CDR3 DNA reads as TGCGCCAGCAGCTTGGGAGGGGCTACCCGATATGAAGCTTTCTTT. This chain connects TRBV5-1 to TRBJ1-1, with D tentatively TRBD1 (5 bases). CDR3 length: 15 residues. In germline, CDR1 is SGHRS, CDR2 YFSETQ. The V end lost 0 bases, the J end lost 7 bases, and 16 bases lay between the germline ends.

Here the CDR3 reads CASSRLAGDQETQYF. In DNA form, the CDR3 reads TGTGCCAGCAGCAGACTAGCGGGAGACCAAGAGACCCAGTACTTC. The chain uses TRBV7-3 and TRBJ2-5, with TRBD2 matching over 12 bases. Germline-derived CDR1 and CDR2 are SGHTA and FQGTGA. The CDR3 is made up of 15 amino acids. V gave up 5 bases and J gave up 0 bases; unmatched junction bases: 1.

The CDR3 reads CASSTYQETQYF. Written as DNA, the CDR3 is TGCGCCAGCAGCACGTACCAAGAGACCCAGTACTTC. The chain is built from TRBV5-1 and TRBJ2-5; D is uncertain. The germline V gene encodes CDR1 SGHRS and CDR2 YFSETQ. CDR3 size: 12 residues. The ends were cut back, 4 bases at V and 0 bases at J, with 4 bases in the middle.

The chain has TRBV9 and TRBJ1-4; 9 nucleotides align to TRBD1. This CDR3 region has 15 residues. The germline gives CDR1 SGDLS, CDR2 YYNGEE. The junction had 7 bases not matched to a gene; V was cut back by 3 bases and J by 7 bases. The CDR3 spells CASSADRGLVEKLFF. CDR3 nucleotides: TGTGCCAGCAGCGCGGACAGGGGTTTGGTTGAAAAACTGTTTTTT.

V usage is TRBV5-1 and J usage is TRBJ1-3; a weak D match, TRBD1 (6 bases). The germline V and J ends were trimmed by 2 bases and 2 bases, with 11 bases remaining between them. The CDR3 length is 15 residues. The germline gives CDR1 SGHRS, CDR2 YFSETQ. The CDR3 bases are TGCGCCAGCAGCTTAGGGGGGACTGCTGGAAACACCATATATTTT. This codes for CASSLGGTAGNTIYF.

The chain uses TRBV4-3 and TRBJ2-1, with 11 bases fitting TRBD2. V was pared by 4 bases and J by 15 bases, with 14 bases of the junction left unmatched. The CDR3 runs to 15 residues. CDR1 LGHNA and CDR2 YSLEER come from the germline V gene. This CDR3 reads CASSPRGTSGTAAFF. CDR3 sequence (DNA): TGCGCCAGCAGCCCTCGGGGGACTAGCGGAACGGCGGCGTTCTTC.

The V gene is TRBV27, the J gene TRBJ1-2; no definite D call. Germline V lookup: CDR1 MNHEY, CDR2 SMNVEV (reference sequence). Trimming stripped 5 bases from V and 4 bases from J, with 14 bases between. The length of the CDR3 is 14 residues. This CDR3 reads CASSPVTIGYGYTF. In DNA form, the CDR3 reads TGTGCCAGCAGTCCCGTCACGATCGGCTATGGCTACACCTTC.

The chain has TRBV5-1 and TRBJ1-5; unclear D gene. Trimming left V 0 bases short and J 2 bases short, with 9 bases between. There are 15 residues in the CDR3. Per the germline V gene, CDR1 is SGHRS and CDR2 is YFSETQ. CDR3 in amino acids: CASSLGGPGNQPQHF. The CDR3 DNA reads TGCGCCAGCAGCTTGGGCGGGCCGGGCAATCAGCCCCAGCATTTT.

This chain joins TRBV7-9 and TRBJ2-1; tentative D call: TRBD2 (6 bases). In germline, CDR1 is SEHNR, CDR2 FQNEAQ (reference sequence). Deletions cut 1 base from V and 4 bases from J, with 8 bases between. The CDR3 extends over 14 amino acids. The CDR3 reads CASSLGLGYNEQFF. As DNA, the CDR3 is TGTGCCAGCAGCTTAGGACTAGGTTACAATGAGCAGTTCTTC.

For the CDR3, the DNA is TGTGCCAGCAGTTTAGACGGGGGTATGGCCAACGTCCTGACTTTC. Protein sequence: CASSLDGGMANVLTF. The chain is built from TRBV28 and TRBJ2-6, with a tentative D call TRBD2 (6 bases). Trimming took off 2 bases at V and 6 bases at J, with 11 bases between the two ends. The V gene's germline CDR1 is MDHEN and CDR2 SYDVKM. The CDR3 has 15 amino acids.

This clone has only a few counts. The chain is built from TRBV10-1 and TRBJ1-1, with 7 bases aligning to TRBD1. J was trimmed by 3 bases and V by 4 bases; bases with no gene match: 11. Germline V gene data show CDR1 as WNHNN and CDR2 as SYGVQD (reference sequence). This CDR3 contains 16 residues. The CDR3 loop reads CASSGSYRDRYTEAFF. CDR3 DNA sequence: TGCGCCAGCAGTGGATCCTACCGGGACAGATACACTGAAGCTTTCTTT.

With respect to this clone: Other nucleotide sequences from this sample produce the same CDR3. The chain joins TRBV9 to TRBJ2-7; 10 bases are a match to TRBD2. CDR1 is SGDLS, CDR2 YYNGEE, per germline. With V trimmed by 0 bases and J by 4 bases, 4 bases remained unmatched. The CDR3 length is 15 residues. Here the CDR3 reads CASSVGSSGSYEQYF. CDR3 in DNA: TGTGCCAGCAGCGTAGGCTCTAGCGGGAGTTACGAGCAGTACTTC.

This chain joins TRBV19 and TRBJ2-2; D is possibly TRBD1 (6 bases). From germline, CDR1 is LNHDA and CDR2 SQIVND (reference sequence). V lost 4 bases to trimming and J lost 4 bases, with 16 bases between them. This CDR3 spans 16 amino acids. This CDR3 is CASSTPTGTPTGELFF. The CDR3 region has the DNA TGTGCCAGTAGTACCCCCACCGGGACACCCACCGGGGAGCTGTTTTTT.

The chain is built from TRBV5-1 and TRBJ2-5; no firm D call. The CDR3 runs 12 residues. The germline gives CDR1 SGHRS, CDR2 YFSETQ. The V end lost 3 bases, the J end lost 4 bases, and 7 bases lay between the germline ends. CDR3 in amino acids: CASSSLPETQYF. Here the CDR3 DNA reads TGCGCCAGCAGCTCACTTCCAGAGACCCAGTACTTC.